One sample yielded the 19 T cell receptor beta chains listed below, sequenced in a study of patients and donors after allogeneic stem cell transplantation. TCRdb re-called the RT-PCR reads through MiXCR, storing one row per CDR3 protein. The table lists roughly 960,000 distinct CDR3 sequences, about a sixth of them singletons. Sequenced: blood, either unsorted or a sorted T cell fraction (not recorded which). These receptors were taken from a human donor who was either an allogeneic HSCT recipient or a stem cell or donor lymphocyte infusion donor (not recorded which). It is not recorded whose cells these are; they may come from a transplant donor.

The chain couples TRBV3-1 to TRBJ2-2; 10 nucleotides line up with TRBD2. This CDR3 is built from 17 residues. V gave up 4 bases and J gave up 3 bases; unmatched junction bases: 8. In germline, CDR1 is LGHDT, CDR2 YNNKEL (reference sequence). CDR3: CASSLPRLAGDTGELFF. CDR3 DNA: TGTGCCAGCAGCCTCCCCCGTCTAGCGGGGGACACCGGGGAGCTGTTTTTT.

The rearrangement joins TRBV12-3 or TRBV12-4 to TRBJ2-7, with TRBD1 matching over 7 bases. The trim removed 5 bases at V and 0 bases at J, leaving 13 bases unmatched. The CDR3 has 17 amino acids. CDR3 nucleotide sequence: TGTGCCAGCAGTCTTAGGGTAGACAGGGCCAGCTCCTACGAGCAGTACTTC. This translates into CASSLRVDRASSYEQYF.

The chain has TRBV20-1 and TRBJ1-1, with D possibly being TRBD1 (5 bases). The CDR3 is 13 amino acids. The germline V gene has CDR1 DFQATT and CDR2 SNEGSKA (reference sequence). V shed 7 bases and J shed 2 bases, with 14 bases lying between them. In DNA form, the CDR3 reads TGCAGTGTTATCAGGGAGGTCAACACTGAAGCTTTCTTT. This translates into CSVIREVNTEAFF.

This clonotype was seen more than once but under ten times. The rearrangement uses TRBV5-6 and TRBJ2-1; 10 nucleotides match TRBD1. The CDR3 has 18 amino acids. Trimming at V came to 4 bases and at J to 6 bases, leaving 16 bases not matched to a gene. Germline CDR1 SGHDT, CDR2 YYEEEE. CDR3: CASSPGTGAGRWTNEQFF. CDR3 coding DNA: TGTGCCAGCAGCCCGGGGACAGGGGCCGGGCGCTGGACCAATGAGCAGTTCTTC. The full variable domain, in which reference TRBV5-6 and TRBJ2-1 provide the parts outside the CDR3, is DAGVTQSPTHLIKTRGQQVTLRCSPKSGHDTVSWYQQALGQGPQFIFQYYEEEERQRGNFPDRFSGHQFPNYSSELNVNALLLGDSALYLCASSPGTGAGRWTNEQFFGPGTRLTVL.

This rearrangement joins TRBV2 to TRBJ1-3, with TRBD1 identical over 10 bases. Germline V gene sequence: CDR1 SNHLY, CDR2 FYNNEI. The V segment lost 6 bases and the J segment 3 bases; nucleotides outside the gene matches: 5. There are 15 residues in the CDR3. CDR3 in DNA: TGTGCCAGCAGACTCGACAGGGGGCATGGAAACACCATATATTTT. This gives the protein CASRLDRGHGNTIYF.

V usage is TRBV6-5 and J usage is TRBJ2-7; D might be TRBD1 (5 bases). The V end lost 0 bases, the J end lost 1 base, and 10 bases lay between the germline ends. Germline V CDR1 and CDR2: MNHEY, SVGAGI. CDR3 length equals 15 residues. The CDR3 nucleotides read TGTGCCAGCAGTTACTCGGCAGGGCGTTCCTACGAGCAGTACTTC. Protein product: CASSYSAGRSYEQYF.

V gene TRBV3-1 combines with J gene TRBJ2-3; 9 bases fit TRBD2. V shed 1 base and J 4 bases; nucleotides not matched to a gene: 3. Germline CDR1 and CDR2: LGHDT and YNNKEL (reference sequence). This CDR3 has 15 residues. CDR3 sequence reads: CASSQVAGAADTQYF. DNA of the CDR3: TGTGCCAGCAGCCAAGTAGCGGGAGCGGCAGATACGCAGTATTTT.

In its sample, this clonotype was seen a few times. For the CDR3, the DNA is TGTGCCAGCAGTTTAGGGGGGAGTCGTATCGCTGAAGCTTTCTTT. It yields the protein CASSLGGSRIAEAFF. This chain joins TRBV27 and TRBJ1-1; perhaps TRBD1 as D (5 bases). This CDR3 comprises 15 residues. The V gene's germline CDR1 is MNHEY and CDR2 SMNVEV (reference sequence). Trimming took off 2 bases at V and 6 bases at J, with 16 bases between the two ends.

There are a few counts of this clonotype. V and J are TRBV20-1 and TRBJ1-5, with 7 bases lining up with TRBD1. Germline V CDR1 and CDR2: DFQATT, SNEGSKA (reference sequence). This CDR3 comprises 16 residues. V was clipped by 0 bases and J by 5 bases; unmatched bases: 10. CDR3 nucleotides: TGCAGTGCTAGAGATCTTGTCAGGGGGAGCGATCAGCCCCAGCATTTT. This sequence encodes CSARDLVRGSDQPQHF.

This clonotype was counted a few times. This rearrangement joins TRBV10-3 to TRBJ2-2; 9 positions agree with TRBD1. V was pared by 5 bases and J by 5 bases, with 6 bases of the junction left unmatched. Germline V gives CDR1 ENHRY, CDR2 SYGVKD. This CDR3 contains 15 residues. CDR3 loop: CAISRTGAGTGELFF. CDR3 DNA: TGTGCCATCAGTCGGACAGGGGCGGGAACCGGGGAGCTGTTTTTT.

The chain has TRBV9 and TRBJ2-1, with 11 bases aligning to TRBD2. J was trimmed by 6 bases and V by 0 bases; bases with no gene match: 8. The CDR3 is 17 amino acids. Germline assignment: CDR1 SGDLS and CDR2 YYNGEE. CDR3 sequence reads: CASSVGLGLADLNEQFF. The CDR3 bases are TGTGCCAGCAGCGTAGGGCTGGGACTAGCGGACCTCAATGAGCAGTTCTTC.

This clonotype has more than one count but fewer than ten. A much larger clone differs by one base, so this may be a read error. This rearrangement joins TRBV15 to TRBJ2-7; 10 bases are shared with TRBD1. The CDR3 has 14 amino acids. V gave up 5 bases and J gave up 3 bases; unmatched junction bases: 4. In germline, CDR1 is LNHNV, CDR2 YYDKDF (reference sequence). CDR3 in amino acids: CATSAGTGDYEQYF. The CDR3 nucleotides read TGTGCCACCAGCGCCGGGACAGGGGACTACGAGCAGTACTTC.

This clonotype was observed a handful of times. The chain combines TRBV3-1 with TRBJ2-7, with 8 bases lining up with TRBD2. V was clipped by 0 bases and J by 4 bases; unmatched bases: 5. Germline CDR1 and CDR2: LGHDT and YNNKEL (reference sequence). This CDR3 contains 15 residues. CDR3: CASSQEPSGSYEQYF. Written as DNA, the CDR3 is TGTGCCAGCAGCCAAGAACCGAGCGGGAGTTACGAGCAGTACTTC.

The chain has TRBV29-1 and TRBJ2-3; 9 positions match TRBD2. CDR3 length: 15 residues. The trim removed 6 bases at V and 1 base at J, leaving 8 bases unmatched. Looked up from germline, CDR1 is SQVTM and CDR2 is ANQGSEA. DNA of the CDR3: TGCAGCGTGGAGGCGGGGGGGCCGGGCACAGATACGCAGTATTTT. As protein: CSVEAGGPGTDTQYF.

V is TRBV4-1 and J is TRBJ2-1; TRBD1 matches at 9 bases. This CDR3 region has 18 residues. Losses at the gene ends were 5 bases for V and 6 bases for J; bases not matched to a gene: 17. Germline V gene data show CDR1 as MGHRA and CDR2 as YSYEKL. The CDR3 reads CASSSPSIRDRDRNEQFF. CDR3 nucleotides: TGCGCCAGCAGCTCTCCATCGATCCGGGACAGGGACCGCAATGAGCAGTTCTTC.

The chain employs TRBV29-1 and TRBJ1-1; TRBD1 matches 8 bases. The CDR3 sequence is 16 residues long. Trimming took 6 bases from V and 0 from J; bases not matched to a gene: 12. Germline CDR1 reads SQVTM; CDR2 reads ANQGSEA. This CDR3 reads CSVTGGYSLMNTEAFF. The CDR3 nucleotides read TGCAGCGTCACAGGGGGGTATTCCCTCATGAACACTGAAGCTTTCTTT.

This clonotype was counted ten times or more. The chain carries TRBV12-3 or TRBV12-4 and TRBJ2-3; D is perhaps TRBD1 (6 bases). The CDR3 has 15 amino acids. V shed 5 bases and J shed 5 bases, with 17 bases lying between them. The CDR3 sequence is CASSPLQGREDTQYF. CDR3 in DNA: TGTGCCAGCAGTCCACTACAGGGACGAGAAGATACGCAGTATTTT.

The chain combines TRBV4-3 with TRBJ2-1, with 8 nucleotides matching TRBD2. CDR1 and CDR2 (germline): LGHNA, YSLEER. V was pared by 0 bases and J by 5 bases, with 9 bases of the junction left unmatched. CDR3 length equals 17 residues. CDR3 in amino acids: CASSQDMTGGLNNEQFF. In nucleotides, the CDR3 is TGCGCCAGCAGCCAAGATATGACGGGGGGGCTTAACAATGAGCAGTTCTTC.

This clonotype was seen a few times. V and J are TRBV20-1 and TRBJ2-5, with TRBD1 as a possible D gene (5 bases). V was trimmed by 6 bases and J by 5 bases, leaving 19 bases between them. Germline V gene sequence: CDR1 DFQATT, CDR2 SNEGSKA (reference sequence). The CDR3 totals 14 residues. The chain's CDR3 is CSASLTVRVETQYF. As DNA, the CDR3 is TGCAGTGCATCGCTCACGGTCAGGGTCGAGACCCAGTACTTC.